Sequencing of this T cell receptor (beta chain) was carried out in a study of regulatory T cells in long-lasting Graves disease. The CDR3 is made up of 12 amino acids. The germline V and J ends were trimmed by 5 bases and 8 bases, with 9 bases remaining between them. Germline V lookup: CDR1 SGHAT, CDR2 FQNNGV. This clonotype was found many times. TCR beta libraries were built with iRepertoire HTBI primers and Arm-PCR of CDR3 regions. From the multiplex PCR reads, TCRdb called clonotypes with MiXCR, one entry per CDR3 protein. The sample includes under 350,000 distinct CDR3 sequences, 20% to 25% of them seen just once. The time point was: persistent/refractory GD, antithyroid drugs over 5 years with positive TRAb. RNA from PBMCs was the source of the TCR library.

The sample was peripheral blood mononuclear cells (PBMCs), taken when the disease was refractory, from a patient treated with antithyroid drugs. V usage is TRBV11-2 and J usage is TRBJ2-2; D not certain. This clonotype was sampled from a female donor with Graves disease. The CDR3 is CASSLNGGELFF. CDR3 DNA: TGTGCCAGCAGCCTTAACGGGGGGGAGCTGTTTTTT.